The rows below give T cell receptor beta chains drawn from one sample of a study of blood T cell repertoires in COVID-19. Generated by immunoSEQ multiplex PCR, the TCRdb table keeps only in-frame clones and is missing some. The sample includes approximately 480,000 clones, nearly 90% of them seen just once. The material sequenced was peripheral blood. The origin of the receptors is a man in his late teens or twenties with COVID-19, enrolled during active disease. Both conserved end residues are part of each CDR3. A D gene is named only where the DNA matches it firmly. Size is stated for part of the rows, as once, few or many counts, or as a class when the clone is expanded.

d_call clone_size j_call v_call cdr3_aa cdr3_nt
TRBD1 . TRBJ1-1 TRBV5-1 CASSLGDTGATEAFF TGCGCCAGCAGCTTGGGGGATACAGGGGCCACTGAAGCTTTCTTT
. . TRBJ1-1 TRBV7-7 CASGGVGGMNTEAFF TGTGCTAGCGGCGGAGTCGGTGGAATGAACACTGAAGCTTTCTTT
. once TRBJ2-3 TRBV20-1 CSASTGEPDTQYF TGCAGTGCTAGTACGGGGGAGCCAGATACGCAGTATTTT
TRBD2 . TRBJ2-3 TRBV7-8 CASSFEASGSTDTQYF TGTGCCAGCAGCTTTGAGGCTAGCGGGAGCACAGATACGCAGTATTTT
TRBD1 . TRBJ2-7 TRBV2 CASSEEGQGYSYEQYF TGTGCCAGCAGTGAAGAGGGACAGGGCTACTCCTACGAGCAGTACTTC
. . TRBJ2-7 TRBV4-1 CASSLQRAYEQYF TGCGCCAGCAGCCTCCAGCGAGCCTACGAGCAGTACTTC
TRBD2 . TRBJ2-5 TRBV6-5 CASSRGGGGETQYF TGTGCCAGCAGCCGAGGCGGGGGAGGAGAGACCCAGTACTTC
. . TRBJ2-1 TRBV18 CASSHTGTPVEQFF TGTGCCAGCTCACACACCGGGACTCCAGTTGAGCAGTTCTTC
TRBD1 many TRBJ1-6 TRBV4-1 CASSQFAVVGTETSGSPLHF TGCGCCAGCAGCCAATTCGCAGTCGTCGGGACAGAAACGTCCGGGTCACCCCTCCACTTT
TRBD2 . TRBJ2-3 TRBV7-6 CASSLGGLITSTDTQYF TGTGCCAGCAGCTTGGGGGGACTAATTACTAGCACAGATACGCAGTATTTT
. . TRBJ2-3 TRBV3-1/TRBV3-2 CASSLSTDTQYF TGTGCCAGCAGCCTAAGCACAGATACGCAGTATTTT
. . TRBJ1-4 TRBV19 CASSIPSVGAYEKLFF TGTGCCAGTAGTATTCCTTCGGTGGGGGCGTACGAAAAACTGTTTTTT
. . TRBJ1-2 TRBV5-1 CASSAQDSDGYTF TGCGCCAGCAGCGCCCAGGACTCGGATGGCTACACCTTC